A selection of T cell receptor beta chains follows, all from one sample in a study of CD8 T cells in Susac syndrome. TCRdb fed the immunoSEQ multiplex PCR reads into MiXCR, producing one record per CDR3 protein. The table records approximately 26,000 distinct CDR3 sequences, about 93% of them present only once. The sequenced sample was CD8+ T cells from PBMCs. These receptors were collected from a human donor in good health. CDR3s include the opening cysteine and the closing phenylalanine or tryptophan. D genes are given only for firm matches. The size of a clone is reported for some rows only, either as once, few or many, or as a class for expanded clones.

>TRBV5-6|TRBJ2-7|NA|NA
TGTGCCGCAGACTTAACCTGTGGGAGCTCCTACGAGCAGTACTTC
CAADLTCGSSYEQYF
>TRBV12-3/TRBV12-4|TRBJ2-5|NA|NA
TGTGCCAGCATGACAGGCCTCGTGGAGACCCAGTACTTC
CASMTGLVETQYF
>TRBV9|TRBJ2-2|NA|NA
TGTGCCAGCCTGGGGGTGAACACCGGGGAGCTGTTTTTT
CASLGVNTGELFF
>TRBV7-4|TRBJ2-1|TRBD1|NA
TGTGCCAGCTCAGGGGGCCGCGGGGTTCTAGGCGAGCAGTTCTTC
CASSGGRGVLGEQFF
>TRBV6-2/TRBV6-3|TRBJ2-5|TRBD2|NA
TGTGCCAGCAGCGGCGGGGGGCCAGGGACCCAGTACTTC
CASSGGGPGTQYF
>TRBV5-1|TRBJ2-5|NA|NA
TGCGCCAGCAGGGCGACACAGGGACTTGGAGAGACCCAGTACTTC
CASRATQGLGETQYF
>TRBV20-1|TRBJ2-1|TRBD2|NA
TGCAGTGCTAGTGCCGGGGGGGATATCAATGAGCAGTTCTTC
CSASAGGDINEQFF
>TRBV11-2|TRBJ2-1|NA|NA
TGTGCCAGCAGCTTACAGGGGAATGAGCAGTTCTTC
CASSLQGNEQFF
>TRBV20-1|TRBJ2-7|NA|NA
TGCAGTGCTAAGGGGGACACAGACTACGAGCAGTACTTC
CSAKGDTDYEQYF
>TRBV11-2|TRBJ1-2|NA|NA
TGTGCCAGCAGTCAAGGAGGGACCACTAGGGGCTATGGCTACACCTTC
CASSQGGTTRGYGYTF
>TRBV18|TRBJ2-1|NA|NA
TGTGCCAGCTCAGCCGGGACCAACAATGAGCAGTTCTTC
CASSAGTNNEQFF
>TRBV15|TRBJ1-1|TRBD1|NA
TGTGCCACCAGCAGAGATACAGGGGGGAGGAACACTGAAGCTTTCTTT
CATSRDTGGRNTEAFF
>TRBV4-3|TRBJ2-2|TRBD1|NA
TGCGCCAGCAGCCAGAGACAGGGTTCGACCGGGGAGCTGTTTTTT
CASSQRQGSTGELFF
>TRBV12-3/TRBV12-4|TRBJ2-1|NA|NA
TGTGCCAGCAGTTTAGAGGGGGGTGAGCAGTTCTTC
CASSLEGGEQFF
>TRBV12-3/TRBV12-4|TRBJ2-1|NA|NA
TGTGCCAGCAGTTCGTTCCCCCCGCAGGCCGGAAATGAGCAGTTCTTC
CASSSFPPQAGNEQFF
>TRBV29-1|TRBJ2-5|NA|NA
TGCAGCGTTGATAGCTACGACGTGGAGACCCAGTACTTC
CSVDSYDVETQYF
>TRBV7-2|TRBJ1-5|NA|NA
TGTGCCAGCAGCTTGGGGGGGCAGCCCCAGCATTTT
CASSLGGQPQHF
>TRBV11-2|TRBJ2-5|NA|NA
TGTGCCAGCAGCTTAGTTAGGGGGGGGGCGACGGGAGAGACCCAGTACTTC
CASSLVRGGATGETQYF
>TRBV15|TRBJ1-1|NA|NA
TGTGCCACCAGCAGAGTTACAGCGATGAACACTGAAGCTTTCTTT
CATSRVTAMNTEAFF
>TRBV29-1|TRBJ2-2|TRBD2|NA
TGCAGCGTTGAAAGCGGGGGGAGTTACACCGGGGAGCTGTTTTTT
CSVESGGSYTGELFF
>TRBV7-9|TRBJ2-4|TRBD1|once
TGTGCCAGCAGCGACAGAGACAGGGAATTTGCCAAAAACATTCAGTACTTC
CASSDRDREFAKNIQYF
>TRBV5-1|TRBJ2-1|TRBD2|NA
TGCGCCAGCAGCCCGACTAGCGGTTCATCCTACAATGAGCAGTTCTTC
CASSPTSGSSYNEQFF
>TRBV19|TRBJ1-5|TRBD1|NA
TGTGCCAGTAGCGACAGGGTCAATCAGCCCCAGCATTTT
CASSDRVNQPQHF
>TRBV25-1|TRBJ2-7|TRBD1|few
TGTGCCAGCAGTAACAGGGGCTACGAGCAGTACTTC
CASSNRGYEQYF
>TRBV6-2/TRBV6-3|TRBJ1-1|NA|NA
TGTGCCAGCATACTGGGGGCCGAAGCTTTCTTT
CASILGAEAFF
>TRBV7-9|TRBJ2-3|TRBD1|NA
TGTGCCAGCAGAGACAGGGCGGATACGCAGTATTTT
CASRDRADTQYF
>TRBV25-1|TRBJ2-1|TRBD2|NA
TGTGCCAGCAGTCCGGGACTAGCTGTGGCGGAAGAGCAGTTCTTC
CASSPGLAVAEEQFF
>TRBV7-9|TRBJ2-3|NA|NA
TGTGCCAGCAGCCACAGGAGCGATCGCACAGATACGCAGTATTTT
CASSHRSDRTDTQYF
>TRBV18|TRBJ1-5|NA|NA
TGTGCCAGCTCACCGGGCCAAGATCAGCCCCAGCATTTT
CASSPGQDQPQHF
>TRBV7-9|TRBJ2-5|NA|few
TGTGCCAGCAGCTTACCCGAGAGAGGAAGTGATGAGACCCAGTACTTC
CASSLPERGSDETQYF
>TRBV27|TRBJ1-2|TRBD1|NA
TGTGCCAGCGCCCCCGGGACAGGGGCGGGCTATGGCTACACCTTC
CASAPGTGAGYGYTF
>TRBV7-6|TRBJ1-1|NA|NA
TGTGCCAGCAGTCTCAGGGAGGGCACTGAAGCTTTCTTT
CASSLREGTEAFF